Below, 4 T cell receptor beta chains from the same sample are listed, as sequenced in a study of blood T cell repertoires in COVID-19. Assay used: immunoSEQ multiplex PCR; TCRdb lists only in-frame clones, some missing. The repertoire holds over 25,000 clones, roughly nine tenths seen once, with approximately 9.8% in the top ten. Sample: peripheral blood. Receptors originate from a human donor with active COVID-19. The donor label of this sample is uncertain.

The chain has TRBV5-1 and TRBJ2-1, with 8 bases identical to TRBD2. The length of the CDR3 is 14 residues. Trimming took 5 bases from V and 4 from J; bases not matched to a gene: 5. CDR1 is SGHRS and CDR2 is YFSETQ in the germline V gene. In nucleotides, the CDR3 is TGCGCCAGCAGTCCGGGACTAGAGTACAATGAGCAGTTCTTC. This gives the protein CASSPGLEYNEQFF.

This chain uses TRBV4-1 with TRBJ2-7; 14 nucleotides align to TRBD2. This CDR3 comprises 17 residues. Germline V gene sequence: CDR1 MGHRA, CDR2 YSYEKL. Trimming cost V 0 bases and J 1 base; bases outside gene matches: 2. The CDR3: CASSQEGTSGSSYEQYF. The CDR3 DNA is TGCGCCAGCAGCCAAGAGGGGACTAGCGGGAGTTCCTACGAGCAGTACTTC.

CDR3 bases: TGTGCCAGCAGTCACCGGGACAGCCCCTACAATGAGCAGTTCTTC. Translating gives CASSHRDSPYNEQFF. The genes are TRBV27 and TRBJ2-1; 7 bases fit TRBD1. Germline V CDR1 and CDR2: MNHEY, SMNVEV (reference sequence). The V segment lost 5 bases and the J segment 2 bases; nucleotides outside the gene matches: 6. CDR3 length: 15 residues.

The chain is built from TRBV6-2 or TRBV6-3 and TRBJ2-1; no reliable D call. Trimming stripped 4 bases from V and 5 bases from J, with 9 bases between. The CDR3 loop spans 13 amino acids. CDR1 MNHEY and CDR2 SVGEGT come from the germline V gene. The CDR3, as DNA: TGTGCCAGCAGTTTGGCCAGGAACAATGAGCAGTTCTTC. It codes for CASSLARNNEQFF.